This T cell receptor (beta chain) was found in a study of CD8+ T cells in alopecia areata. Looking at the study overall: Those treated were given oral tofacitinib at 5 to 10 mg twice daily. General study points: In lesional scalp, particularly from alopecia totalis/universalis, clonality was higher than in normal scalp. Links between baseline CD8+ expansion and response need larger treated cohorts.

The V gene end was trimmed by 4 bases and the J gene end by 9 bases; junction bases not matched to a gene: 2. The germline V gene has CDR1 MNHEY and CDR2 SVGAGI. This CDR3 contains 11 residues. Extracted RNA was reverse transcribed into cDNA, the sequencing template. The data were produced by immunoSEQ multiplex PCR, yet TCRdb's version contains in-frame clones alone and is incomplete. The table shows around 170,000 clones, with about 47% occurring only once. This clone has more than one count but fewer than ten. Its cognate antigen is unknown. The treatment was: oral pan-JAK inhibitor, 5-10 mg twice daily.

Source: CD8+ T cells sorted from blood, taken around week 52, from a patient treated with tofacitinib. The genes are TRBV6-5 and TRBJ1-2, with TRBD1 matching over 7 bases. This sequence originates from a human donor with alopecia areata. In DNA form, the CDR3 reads TGTGCCAGCAGTTTGGGACAGCGCTACACCTTC. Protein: CASSLGQRYTF.